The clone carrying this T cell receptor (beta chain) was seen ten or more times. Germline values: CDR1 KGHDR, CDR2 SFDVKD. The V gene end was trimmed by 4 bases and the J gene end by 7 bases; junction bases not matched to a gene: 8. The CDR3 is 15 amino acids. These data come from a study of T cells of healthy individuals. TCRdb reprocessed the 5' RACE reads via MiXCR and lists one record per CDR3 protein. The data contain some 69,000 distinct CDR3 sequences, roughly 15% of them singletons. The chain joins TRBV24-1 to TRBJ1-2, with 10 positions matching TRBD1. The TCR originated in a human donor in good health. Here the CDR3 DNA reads TGTGCCACCAGTGACGCCGGGACAGGGGTCTTTGGCTACACCTTC. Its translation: CATSDAGTGVFGYTF.